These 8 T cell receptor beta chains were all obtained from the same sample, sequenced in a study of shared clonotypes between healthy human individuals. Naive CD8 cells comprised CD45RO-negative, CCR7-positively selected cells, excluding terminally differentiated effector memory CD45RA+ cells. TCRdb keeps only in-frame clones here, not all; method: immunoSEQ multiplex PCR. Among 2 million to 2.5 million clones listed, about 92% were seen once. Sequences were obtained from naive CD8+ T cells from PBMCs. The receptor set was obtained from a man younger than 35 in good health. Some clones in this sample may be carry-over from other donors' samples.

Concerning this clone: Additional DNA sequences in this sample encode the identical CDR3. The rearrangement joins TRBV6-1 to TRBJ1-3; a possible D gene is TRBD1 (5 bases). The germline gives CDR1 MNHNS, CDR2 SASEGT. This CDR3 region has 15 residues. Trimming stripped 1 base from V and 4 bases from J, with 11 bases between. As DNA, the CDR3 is TGTGCCAGCAGTGAAGGACCAGGGTCAGGAAACACCATATATTTT. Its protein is CASSEGPGSGNTIYF.

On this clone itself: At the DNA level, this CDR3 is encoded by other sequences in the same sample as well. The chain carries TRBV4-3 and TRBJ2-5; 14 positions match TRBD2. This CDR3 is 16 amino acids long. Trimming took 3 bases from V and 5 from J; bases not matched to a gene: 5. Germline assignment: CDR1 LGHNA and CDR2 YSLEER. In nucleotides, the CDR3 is TGCGCCAGCAGCCAGTGGGGACTAGCGGGAGAGGAGACCCAGTACTTC. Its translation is CASSQWGLAGEETQYF.

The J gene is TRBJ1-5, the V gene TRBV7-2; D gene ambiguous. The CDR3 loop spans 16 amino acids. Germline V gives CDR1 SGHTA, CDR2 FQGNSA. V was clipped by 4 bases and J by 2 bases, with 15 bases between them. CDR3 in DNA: TGTGCCAGCAGCTCCTCCCCCTCCCACGGCAATCAGCCCCAGCATTTT. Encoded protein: CASSSSPSHGNQPQHF.

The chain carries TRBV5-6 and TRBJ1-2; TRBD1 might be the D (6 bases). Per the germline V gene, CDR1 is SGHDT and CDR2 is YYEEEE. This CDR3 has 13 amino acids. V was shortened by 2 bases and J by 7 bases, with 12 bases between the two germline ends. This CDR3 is CASSFGRGIGYTF. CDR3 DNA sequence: TGTGCCAGCAGCTTCGGCAGGGGTATTGGCTACACCTTC.

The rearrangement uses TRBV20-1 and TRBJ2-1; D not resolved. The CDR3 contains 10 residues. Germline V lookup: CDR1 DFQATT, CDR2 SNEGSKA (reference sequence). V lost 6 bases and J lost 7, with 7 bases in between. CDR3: CSAEENEQFF. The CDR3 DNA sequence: TGCAGTGCGGAAGAGAATGAGCAGTTCTTC.

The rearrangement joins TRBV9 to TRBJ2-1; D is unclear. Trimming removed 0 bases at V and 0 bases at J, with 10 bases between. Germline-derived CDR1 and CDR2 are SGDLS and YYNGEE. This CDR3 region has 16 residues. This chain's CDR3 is CASSVEAPSSYNEQFF. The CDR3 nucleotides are TGTGCCAGCAGCGTAGAAGCGCCCAGCTCCTACAATGAGCAGTTCTTC.

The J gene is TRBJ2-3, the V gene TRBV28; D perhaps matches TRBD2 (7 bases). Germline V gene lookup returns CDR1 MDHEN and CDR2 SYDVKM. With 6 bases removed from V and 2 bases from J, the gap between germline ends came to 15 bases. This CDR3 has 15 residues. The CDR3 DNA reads TGTGCCAGCAGAGGGGGAGCGGGACCCACAGATACGCAGTATTTT. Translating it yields CASRGGAGPTDTQYF.

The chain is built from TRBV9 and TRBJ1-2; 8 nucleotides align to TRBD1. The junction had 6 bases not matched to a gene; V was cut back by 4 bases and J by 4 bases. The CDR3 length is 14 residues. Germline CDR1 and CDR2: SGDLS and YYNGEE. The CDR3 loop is CASSLGQGLYGYTF. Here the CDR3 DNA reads TGTGCCAGCAGCCTCGGACAGGGCCTCTATGGCTACACCTTC.